This T cell receptor (beta chain) was identified in a study of patients and donors after allogeneic stem cell transplantation. The CDR3 sequence is 15 residues long. Germline V gene data show CDR1 as SGHRS and CDR2 as YFSETQ. V lost 4 bases, J lost 6 bases, and 16 bases lay in between. A single record per CDR3 protein comes from TCRdb applying MiXCR to the RT-PCR reads. The sample records roughly 180,000 distinct CDR3 sequences, about 40% being singletons. Sequencing input: blood, either unsorted or a sorted T cell fraction (not recorded which). The sequence came from a human donor who was either an allogeneic HSCT recipient or a stem cell or donor lymphocyte infusion donor (not recorded which). It is not recorded whose cells these are; they may come from a transplant donor. The rearrangement links TRBV5-1 to TRBJ2-2; possible D gene TRBD1, 6 bases. CDR3 loop: CASSRTGRQAGELFF. In nucleotides, the CDR3 is TGCGCCAGCAGCCGCACAGGGCGGCAAGCCGGGGAGCTGTTTTTT.